This T cell receptor beta chain was found in a study of glioma-infiltrating T cells after dendritic cell vaccination. Study-level background: Patients received autologous tumor lysate-pulsed dendritic cell vaccination between about 2003 and 2013.

Documented time point: after dendritic cell vaccination, including at tumor progression/relapse. This CDR3 region has 13 residues. The germline V and J ends were trimmed by 1 base and 0 bases, with 3 bases remaining between them. CDR1 LNHDA and CDR2 SQIVND come from the germline V gene (reference sequence). The PCR used 60 V beta and 13 J beta primers. TCRdb keeps only in-frame clones here, not all; method: immunoSEQ multiplex PCR. The repertoire holds approximately 110,000 clones, with around 89% as singletons. This chain links TRBV19 with TRBJ1-1, with D hard to call. The source is a human donor with glioblastoma. The sequencing used blood, collected after dendritic cell vaccination. The CDR3 protein is CASSIAVNTEAFF. CDR3 bases: TGTGCCAGTAGTATAGCCGTGAACACTGAAGCTTTCTTT.